This T cell receptor (beta chain) was identified in a study of T cells in Graves' hyperthyroidism and ophthalmopathy. The wider study: Peripheral blood collection took place at initial diagnosis, before any treatment.

Study-wide findings and caveats: Researchers found most expanded thyroid clonotypes above 0.001 in blood as well.

There are many counts of this clonotype. The antigen is undetermined. Researchers amplified the TCR beta CDR3 regions from RNA transcripts. Carried out on the TCR CDR3, a first-round RT-PCR used the HTBI primer set. TCRdb re-analysed the multiplex PCR reads in MiXCR, keeping a single row per CDR3 protein. This table holds around 420,000 distinct CDR3 sequences, approximately 15% found once. Looked up from germline, CDR1 is MDHEN and CDR2 is SYDVKM. This CDR3 has 15 amino acids. Trimming took off 5 bases at V and 4 bases at J, with 12 bases between the two ends. Graves' hyperthyroidism was deemed stable absent ophthalmopathy progression within 18 months. Clinical symptoms, serum thyroxine and TRAb, thyroid ultrasound and orbital computed tomography were used for the diagnoses.

The sample was blood. This chain uses TRBV28 with TRBJ2-6; weak D call: TRBD1 (6 bases). This sequence was found in a woman aged 18-29 years with Graves' hyperthyroidism. The CDR3 DNA reads as TGTGCCAGCAGTCCACAGGGTTTGGGGGCCAACGTCCTGACTTTC. It translates to CASSPQGLGANVLTF.